This is a list of T cell receptor beta chains from one sample in a study of T cell responses to AZD1222 COVID-19 vaccine. This table comes from immunoSEQ multiplex PCR, and its TCRdb copy is limited to in-frame clones, with some not included. The table records 75,000 to 90,000 clones, around 80% of them present only once. The sequenced sample was peripheral blood, obtained on day 0 of AZD1222 vaccination. The receptors were gathered from an adult in good health. Both conserved end residues are trimmed from each CDR3.

j_gene: TRBJ1-1
v_gene: TRBV6-4
CDR3aa: ASSEEENTEAF

j_gene: TRBJ2-5
v_gene: TRBV11-2
CDR3aa: ASSLVGGSSQKETQY

j_gene: TRBJ1-2
v_gene: TRBV5-6
CDR3aa: ASSLAQVSSYGYT

j_gene: TRBJ2-7
v_gene: TRBV6-2/TRBV6-3
CDR3aa: ASSQTLAVFTYEQY

j_gene: TRBJ1-5
v_gene: TRBV2
CDR3aa: ASIQDREPLNQPQH

j_gene: TRBJ1-2
v_gene: TRBV7-2
CDR3aa: ASSRTGFEGYT

j_gene: TRBJ1-5
v_gene: TRBV19
CDR3aa: ASSIALSTYSNQPQH

j_gene: TRBJ1-4
v_gene: TRBV27
CDR3aa: ASSFSAGMSNEKLF

j_gene: TRBJ1-6
v_gene: TRBV7-9
CDR3aa: ASSLADLGEYYNSPLH

j_gene: TRBJ2-2
v_gene: TRBV30
CDR3aa: AWSVLANTGELF

j_gene: TRBJ2-1
v_gene: TRBV27
CDR3aa: ASSPSSGSESEQF

j_gene: TRBJ2-1
v_gene: TRBV14
CDR3aa: ASSRMRLADNEQF

j_gene: TRBJ2-7
v_gene: TRBV24-1
CDR3aa: PHQLDRPYEQY

j_gene: TRBJ2-7
v_gene: TRBV7-7
CDR3aa: ASSLDQSYEQY

j_gene: TRBJ2-1
v_gene: TRBV6-5
CDR3aa: ASSTGLAGGEQF